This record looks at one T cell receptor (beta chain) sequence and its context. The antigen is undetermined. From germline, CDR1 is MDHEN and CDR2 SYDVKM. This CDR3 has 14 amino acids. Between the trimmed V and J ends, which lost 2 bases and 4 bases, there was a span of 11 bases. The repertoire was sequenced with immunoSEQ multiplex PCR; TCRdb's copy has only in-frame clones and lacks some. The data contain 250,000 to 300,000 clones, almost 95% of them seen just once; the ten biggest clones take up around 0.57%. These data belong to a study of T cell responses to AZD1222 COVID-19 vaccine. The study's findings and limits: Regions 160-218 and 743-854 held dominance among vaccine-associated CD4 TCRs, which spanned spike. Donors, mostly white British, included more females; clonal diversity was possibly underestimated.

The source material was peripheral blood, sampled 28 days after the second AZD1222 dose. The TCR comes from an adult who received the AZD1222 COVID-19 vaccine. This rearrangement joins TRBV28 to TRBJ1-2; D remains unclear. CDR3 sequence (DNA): TGTGCCAGCAGTTTAGGCAGCAGAATCTATGGCTACACCTTC. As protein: CASSLGSRIYGYTF.